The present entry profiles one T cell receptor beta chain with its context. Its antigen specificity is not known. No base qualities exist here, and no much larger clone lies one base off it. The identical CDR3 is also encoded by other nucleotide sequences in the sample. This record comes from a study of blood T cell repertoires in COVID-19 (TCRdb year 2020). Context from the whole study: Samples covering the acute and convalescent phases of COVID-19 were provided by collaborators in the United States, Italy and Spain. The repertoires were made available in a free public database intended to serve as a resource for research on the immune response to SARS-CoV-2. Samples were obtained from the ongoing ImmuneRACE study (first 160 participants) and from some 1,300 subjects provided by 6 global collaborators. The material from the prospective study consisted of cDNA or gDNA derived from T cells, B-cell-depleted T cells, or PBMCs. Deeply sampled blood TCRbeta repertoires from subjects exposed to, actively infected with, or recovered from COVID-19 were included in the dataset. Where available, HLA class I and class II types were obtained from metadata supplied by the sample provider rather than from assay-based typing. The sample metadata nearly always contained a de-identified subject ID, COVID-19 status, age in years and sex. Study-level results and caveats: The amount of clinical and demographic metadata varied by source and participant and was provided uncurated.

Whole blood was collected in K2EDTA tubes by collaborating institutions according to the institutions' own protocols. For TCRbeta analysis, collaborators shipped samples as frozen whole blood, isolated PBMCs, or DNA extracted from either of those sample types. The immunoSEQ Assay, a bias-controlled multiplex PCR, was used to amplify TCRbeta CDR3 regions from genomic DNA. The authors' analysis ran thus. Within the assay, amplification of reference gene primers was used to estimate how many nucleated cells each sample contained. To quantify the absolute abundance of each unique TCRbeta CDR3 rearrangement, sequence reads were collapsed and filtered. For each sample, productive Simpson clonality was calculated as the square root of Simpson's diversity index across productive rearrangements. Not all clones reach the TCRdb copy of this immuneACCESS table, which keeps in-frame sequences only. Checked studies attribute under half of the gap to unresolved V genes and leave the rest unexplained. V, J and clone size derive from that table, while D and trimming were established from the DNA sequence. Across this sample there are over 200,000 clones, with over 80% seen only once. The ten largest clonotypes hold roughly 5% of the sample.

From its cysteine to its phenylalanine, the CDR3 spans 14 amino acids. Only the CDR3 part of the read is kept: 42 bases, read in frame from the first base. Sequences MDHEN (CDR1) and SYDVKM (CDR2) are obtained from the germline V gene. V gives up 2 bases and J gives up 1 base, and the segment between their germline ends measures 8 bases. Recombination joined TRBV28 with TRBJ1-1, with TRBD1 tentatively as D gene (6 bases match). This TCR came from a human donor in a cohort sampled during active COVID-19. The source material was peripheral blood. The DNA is TGTGCCAGCAGTTTAGGGGGCACGAACACTGAAGCTTTCTTT. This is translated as CASSLGGTNTEAFF.